The 24 T cell receptor beta chains below were found in one sample sequenced in a study of blood T cell repertoires in COVID-19. Sequenced by immunoSEQ multiplex PCR; TCRdb stores in-frame clones only, minus some. The sample lists 150,000 to 200,000 clones, roughly 79% seen once, with about 28% in the top ten. Sequenced material: peripheral blood. These receptors originate from a woman in her seventies with acute or convalescent COVID-19.

The chain uses TRBV20-1 and TRBJ2-2; 12 bases match TRBD1. The CDR3 spans 15 residues. Germline CDR1 is DFQATT and CDR2 is SNEGSKA (reference sequence). V lost 3 bases and J lost 7; bases outside the gene matches: 6. CDR3 bases: TGCAGTGCTAGTCGGGGACAGGGGGCGGGCGGGGAGCTGTTTTTT. This codes for CSASRGQGAGGELFF.

This chain links TRBV24-1 with TRBJ2-1, with 11 positions matching TRBD2. CDR3 length: 16 amino acids. Trimming at V came to 3 bases and at J to 12 bases, leaving 12 bases not matched to a gene. Germline loops: CDR1 KGHDR, CDR2 SFDVKD. CDR3 residues: CATSDTTSGSLPGQFF. The CDR3 DNA follows: TGTGCCACCAGTGATACAACTAGCGGGAGCCTGCCGGGGCAGTTCTTC.

The rearrangement joins TRBV10-1 to TRBJ2-5, with D maybe TRBD2 (5 bases). Germline V gene data show CDR1 as WNHNN and CDR2 as SYGVQD (reference sequence). This CDR3 comprises 15 residues. The V end was cut by 2 bases, the J end by 5 bases, with 15 bases between. CDR3 in DNA: TGCGCCAGCAGTGAGCTCGACCGCAGAGGGGAGACCCAGTACTTC. It translates to CASSELDRRGETQYF.

The genes are TRBV11-1 and TRBJ2-3; possibly TRBD1 for D (5 bases). Looked up from germline, CDR1 is SGHAT and CDR2 is FQDESV (reference sequence). This CDR3 is built from 14 residues. V dropped 2 bases and J dropped 3 bases, with 9 bases sitting between them. The CDR3 nucleotides are TGTGCCAGCAGCTTAAAGGGGTCAACAGATACGCAGTATTTT. It translates to CASSLKGSTDTQYF.

V is TRBV27 and J is TRBJ1-6; D is possibly TRBD1 (6 bases). V was clipped by 3 bases and J by 7 bases, with 10 bases between them. Germline V gives CDR1 MNHEY, CDR2 SMNVEV (reference sequence). This CDR3 comprises 14 residues. The chain's CDR3 is CASSFGGRNSPLHF. DNA of the CDR3: TGTGCCAGCAGTTTCGGGGGGCGGAATTCACCCCTCCACTTT.

The J gene is TRBJ2-3, the V gene TRBV9; 10 positions match TRBD2. The CDR3 totals 15 residues. Germline CDR1 is SGDLS and CDR2 is YYNGEE. V trimming: 5 bases; J trimming: 5 bases; junction bases outside the gene matches: 8. The CDR3 sequence is CASSTLAGAEDTQYF. CDR3 nucleotide sequence: TGTGCCAGCAGTACCCTAGCGGGAGCCGAAGATACGCAGTATTTT.

V gene TRBV5-1 combines with J gene TRBJ2-3; TRBD1 matches at 8 bases. The CDR3 has 16 amino acids. Germline-derived CDR1 and CDR2 are SGHRS and YFSETQ. V shed 0 bases and J 5 bases; nucleotides not matched to a gene: 8. The chain's CDR3 is CASSLGQDREKDTQYF. CDR3 DNA sequence: TGCGCCAGCAGCTTGGGCCAGGACAGGGAGAAAGATACGCAGTATTTT.

This chain uses TRBV7-3 with TRBJ2-3, with TRBD2 matching over 12 bases. This CDR3 has 16 residues. Germline loops: CDR1 SGHTA, CDR2 FQGTGA. Germline trimming cut 2 bases from V and 4 bases from J; bases unmatched to any gene: 4. CDR3 nucleotide sequence: TGTGCCAGCAGCTTAGACCTAGCGGGAGGGGCAGATACGCAGTATTTT. Translated, it gives CASSLDLAGGADTQYF.

The chain is built from TRBV7-2 and TRBJ2-7, with TRBD2 matching 13 bases. The junction had 6 bases not matched to a gene; V was cut back by 0 bases and J by 7 bases. The CDR3 totals 16 residues. CDR1 and CDR2 from the germline V gene are SGHTA and FQGNSA. The CDR3 nucleotides read TGTGCCAGCAGCTTAGCCCCACTAGCGGGAGGGCGAGAGCAGTACTTC. This gives the protein CASSLAPLAGGREQYF. Based on the CDR3 plus reference TRBV7-2 and TRBJ2-7, the full variable domain is GAGVSQSPSNKVTEKGKDVELRCDPISGHTALYWYRQSLGQGLEFLIYFQGNSAPDKSGLPSDRFSAERTGGSVSTLTIQRTQQEDSAVYLCASSLAPLAGGREQYFGPGTRLTVT.

In this sample, this clone turned up a few times. Other nucleotide sequences in the sample specify the same CDR3. This rearrangement joins TRBV29-1 to TRBJ2-1; 7 bases are shared with TRBD2. This CDR3 has 13 amino acids. The germline V gene has CDR1 SQVTM and CDR2 ANQGSEA. V shed 4 bases, J shed 3 bases, and the junction held 3 bases outside the gene matches. The CDR3, as DNA: TGCAGCGTTGGCGGGGAGGGCTACAATGAGCAGTTCTTC. This translates into CSVGGEGYNEQFF.

The chain carries TRBV7-9 and TRBJ2-2; a possible D gene is TRBD2 (6 bases). Per germline, CDR1 SEHNR and CDR2 FQNEAQ (reference sequence). V lost 3 bases to trimming and J lost 6 bases, with 14 bases between them. The CDR3 totals 15 residues. The CDR3 protein is CASSLDGSRSGELFF. DNA for the CDR3: TGTGCCAGCAGCTTGGACGGGAGTCGGTCCGGGGAGCTGTTTTTT.

The rearrangement uses TRBV9 and TRBJ2-5, with D unclear. This CDR3 is built from 13 residues. V was pared by 0 bases and J by 3 bases, with 6 bases between. Germline assignment: CDR1 SGDLS and CDR2 YYNGEE. In nucleotides, the CDR3 is TGTGCCAGCAGCGTAGTCCCCAAAGAGACCCAGTACTTC. Its protein is CASSVVPKETQYF.

The sample holds a few counts of this clone. DNA for the CDR3: TGTGCCTTAACCGCGGACATTTTAGGAGATGGCTACACCTTC. This sequence encodes CALTADILGDGYTF. The chain recombines TRBV30 with TRBJ1-2, with a weak D call TRBD1 (5 bases). Between the trimmed V and J ends, which lost 7 bases and 6 bases, there was a span of 21 bases. The CDR3 covers 14 residues. Germline assignment: CDR1 GTSNPN and CDR2 SVGIG (reference sequence).

This chain connects TRBV5-5 to TRBJ2-7; 11 nucleotides align to TRBD2. The germline CDR1 and CDR2 sequences are SGHKS and YYEKEE (reference sequence). The CDR3 consists of 18 residues. The V segment lost 1 base and the J segment 0 bases; nucleotides outside the gene matches: 9. As DNA, the CDR3 is TGTGCCAGCAGCTTGCTCACTAGCGGGAGCCGTTTCTCCTACGAGCAGTACTTC. It encodes CASSLLTSGSRFSYEQYF.

The chain couples TRBV11-1 to TRBJ2-7; 8 positions match TRBD2. The germline V gene has CDR1 SGHAT and CDR2 FQDESV (reference sequence). V was clipped by 3 bases and J by 9 bases; unmatched bases: 13. The CDR3 loop spans 15 amino acids. In DNA, the CDR3 is TGTGCCAGCAGCTTCGGTCCAGCGGGAGAAAATCGGCAGTACTTC. It is translated as CASSFGPAGENRQYF.

The chain couples TRBV3-1 (or the pseudogene TRBV3-2) to TRBJ1-1; 7 bases are a match to TRBD1. The ends lost 5 bases at V and 4 bases at J; junction bases unmatched: 7. The CDR3 has 14 residues. Germline-derived CDR1 and CDR2 are LGHDT and YNNKEL (reference sequence). The CDR3 bases are TGTGCCAGCAGCTTCCGGGACAGAGGCACTGAAGCTTTCTTT. This sequence encodes CASSFRDRGTEAFF.

This rearrangement joins TRBV7-9 to TRBJ1-2; 8 bases match TRBD1. V trimming: 5 bases; J trimming: 7 bases; junction bases outside the gene matches: 12. This CDR3 has 15 residues. Germline CDR1 SEHNR, CDR2 FQNEAQ (reference sequence). The CDR3 loop is CASSVTGTGVSGYTF. The CDR3 DNA reads TGTGCCAGCAGCGTAACCGGGACAGGTGTCAGTGGCTACACCTTC.

The chain employs TRBV5-1 and TRBJ2-2, with 7 bases identical to TRBD1. V shed 5 bases and J 5 bases; nucleotides not matched to a gene: 3. Germline CDR1 and CDR2: SGHRS and YFSETQ. CDR3 length: 13 amino acids. CDR3 DNA: TGCGCCAGCAGGTCGACAGGGACCGGGGAGCTGTTTTTT. Translation gives CASRSTGTGELFF.

The rearrangement joins TRBV3-1 (or the pseudogene TRBV3-2) to TRBJ1-5; the match to TRBD1 covers 9 bases. Germline lookup yields CDR1 LGHDT and CDR2 YNNKEL (reference sequence). There are 15 residues in the CDR3. The junction had 6 bases not matched to a gene; V was cut back by 5 bases and J by 4 bases. CDR3 residues: CASSAYRGPNQPQHF. In nucleotides, the CDR3 is TGTGCCAGCAGCGCCTACAGGGGGCCAAATCAGCCCCAGCATTTT.

A few counts support this clone. The CDR3 sequence: CSVGLWTSGNNEQFF. The CDR3 DNA reads as TGCAGCGTTGGACTCTGGACTAGCGGTAACAATGAGCAGTTCTTC. The gene calls are TRBV29-1 and TRBJ2-1; 10 nucleotides agree with TRBD2. Germline loops: CDR1 SQVTM, CDR2 ANQGSEA. The CDR3 sequence is 15 residues long. J gave up 5 bases and V 4 bases, and 8 bases lay outside the gene matches.

The chain links TRBV27 to TRBJ2-2; maybe TRBD2 (7 bases). The V gene lost 5 bases and the J gene lost 5 bases, with 33 bases spanning the gap. There are 21 residues in the CDR3. Germline V gene data show CDR1 as MNHEY and CDR2 as SMNVEV (reference sequence). This chain's CDR3 is CASSPSLLTGQRGRRTGELFF. CDR3 coding DNA: TGTGCCAGCAGTCCCAGTCTCTTGACAGGTCAGCGGGGACGACGGACCGGGGAGCTGTTTTTT.

This chain links TRBV7-2 with TRBJ2-1, with D possibly TRBD2 on 6 matching bases. The CDR3 extends over 14 amino acids. Looked up from germline, CDR1 is SGHTA and CDR2 is FQGNSA. Trimming removed 2 bases from V and 5 bases from J, with 10 bases in between. The CDR3 region is CASSLRLVHNEQFF. CDR3 DNA: TGTGCCAGCAGCTTAAGACTAGTCCACAATGAGCAGTTCTTC.

The chain links TRBV20-1 to TRBJ2-7, with a weak D call TRBD1 (5 bases). The germline gives CDR1 DFQATT, CDR2 SNEGSKA (reference sequence). The CDR3 covers 11 residues. The V gene lost 5 bases and the J gene lost 4 bases, with 9 bases spanning the gap. For the CDR3, the DNA is TGCAGTGCTTCGGACAATTACGAGCAGTACTTC. Amino acid sequence: CSASDNYEQYF.

This sequence joins TRBV7-8 and TRBJ1-1; TRBD1 matches 7 bases. V shed 2 bases and J 7 bases; nucleotides not matched to a gene: 4. Germline CDR1 is SGHVS and CDR2 is FQNEAQ. This CDR3 comprises 13 residues. CDR3 in amino acids: CASSLRTGGEAFF. The CDR3 region has the DNA TGTGCCAGCAGCTTAAGGACAGGCGGTGAAGCTTTCTTT.